This TCR beta chain comes out of a study of T cell changes during pregnancy in multiple sclerosis. The table came from immunoSEQ multiplex PCR; TCRdb's copy has only in-frame clones and leaves some out. The sample holds tens of thousands of clones; 80% to 95% are singletons and the top ten take more than 0.4%. The V end lost 3 bases, the J end lost 7 bases, and 16 bases lay between the germline ends. CDR3 length equals 15 residues. Germline lookup yields CDR1 LNHDA and CDR2 SQIVND (reference sequence). This TCR was sampled from a female donor with multiple sclerosis, enrolled in a pregnancy study. The source was CD4+ T cells from peripheral blood mononuclear cells, collected before pregnancy. The chain couples TRBV19 to TRBJ1-5; a weak D match, TRBD1 (5 bases). The CDR3, as DNA: TGTGCCAGTAGTATGGAGGGGTCGGGTAGGCAGCCCCAGCATTTT. As protein: CASSMEGSGRQPQHF.